The 13 T cell receptor beta chains below were found in one sample sequenced in a study of shared clonotypes between healthy human individuals (dated by TCRdb to about 2020). The library relied on the immunoSEQ multiplex PCR assay. The clones in this table, taken by TCRdb from immuneACCESS, are in-frame only. Not every clone is retained; where verified, under half of the shortfall comes from an unresolved V gene, and the cause of the rest is unknown. The sample contains 650,000 to 700,000 clones, roughly 88% of them found a single time. The top ten clonotypes cover 34% of the sample. Sequencing input: memory CD8+ T cells from PBMCs. The cell subset or site label, read with the paper, signifies: CD45RO+ cells pooled with CCR7-negative TemRA cells. The receptors here all came from a man aged 18 to 29 in good health. Some clones in this sample may be carry-over from other donors' samples.

The V gene is TRBV7-3, the J gene TRBJ2-5; the D gene is possibly TRBD1 (6 bases). Trimming pared 5 bases from V and 2 bases from J, leaving 18 bases between. This CDR3 comprises 16 residues. The germline gives CDR1 SGHTA, CDR2 FQGTGA. For the CDR3, the DNA is TGTGCCAGCAGCCAGGGGAACCTACAGTTTCAAGAGACCCAGTACTTC. Residues: CASSQGNLQFQETQYF.

The chain links TRBV7-2 to TRBJ2-3, with D unclear. V lost 5 bases and J 0 bases, leaving 12 bases between the germline ends. The CDR3 runs to 15 residues. Germline V lookup: CDR1 SGHTA, CDR2 FQGNSA. This CDR3 is CASSHYSPSTDTQYF. In nucleotides, the CDR3 is TGTGCCAGCAGCCACTACAGCCCTAGCACAGATACGCAGTATTTT. Drawing the rest from reference TRBV7-2 and TRBJ2-3, the complete variable domain is GAGVSQSPSNKVTEKGKDVELRCDPISGHTALYWYRQSLGQGLEFLIYFQGNSAPDKSGLPSDRFSAERTGGSVSTLTIQRTQQEDSAVYLCASSHYSPSTDTQYFGPGTRLTVL.

The chain employs TRBV20-1 and TRBJ2-7; D not certain. CDR1 DFQATT and CDR2 SNEGSKA come from the germline V gene (reference sequence). V was trimmed by 6 bases and J by 7 bases, leaving 13 bases between them. The CDR3 is made up of 11 amino acids. CDR3 amino acids: CSAPPLGEQYF. The CDR3 nucleotides read TGCAGTGCCCCGCCCCTTGGGGAGCAGTACTTC.

CDR3 sequence: CASSFWSIISYNEQFF. The CDR3 nucleotides are TGTGCCAGCAGTTTCTGGTCCATTATCTCCTACAATGAGCAGTTCTTC. The chain uses TRBV28 and TRBJ2-1; D gene uncertain. The germline gives CDR1 MDHEN, CDR2 SYDVKM. The CDR3 consists of 16 residues. The ends were cut back, 3 bases at V and 0 bases at J, with 12 bases in the middle.

This chain links TRBV6-1 with TRBJ2-7; 8 bases match TRBD2. V was pared by 8 bases and J by 4 bases, with 7 bases of the junction left unmatched. The CDR3 spans 13 residues. Per the germline V gene, CDR1 is MNHNS and CDR2 is SASEGT. The CDR3 nucleotides are TGTGCCAGCCCGGGGAGCGGGAGTTACGAGCAGTACTTC. It translates to CASPGSGSYEQYF.

The V gene is TRBV5-4, the J gene TRBJ2-1, with 10 bases matching TRBD2. J lost 5 bases, V lost 3 bases, and 17 bases had no gene match. The CDR3 loop spans 19 amino acids. Germline CDR1 and CDR2: SGHNT and YYREEE (reference sequence). For the CDR3, the DNA is TGTGCCAGCAGCTCGCCCGAGGAGCGGGAGGGCCCCGGCGACAATGAGCAGTTCTTC. Translated: CASSSPEEREGPGDNEQFF.

The chain recombines TRBV9 with TRBJ1-1; D unresolved. The CDR3 covers 13 residues. Germline V gene lookup returns CDR1 SGDLS and CDR2 YYNGEE. The ends were cut back, 2 bases at V and 0 bases at J, with 5 bases in the middle. The CDR3 sequence is CASSVAMNTEAFF. CDR3 DNA sequence: TGTGCCAGCAGCGTTGCGATGAACACTGAAGCTTTCTTT.

The chain links TRBV6-1 to TRBJ2-7, with unresolved D. The germline CDR1 and CDR2 sequences are MNHNS and SASEGT. The CDR3 length is 15 residues. Trimming removed 7 bases at V and 0 bases at J, with 16 bases between. CDR3 nucleotide sequence: TGTGCCAGCACTCCCCGGCAAGGTAACTCCTACGAGCAGTACTTC. It is translated as CASTPRQGNSYEQYF.

In its sample, this clone was seen once. The chain carries TRBV5-1 and TRBJ1-1; D is ambiguous. Germline values: CDR1 SGHRS, CDR2 YFSETQ. With 0 bases removed from V and 1 base from J, the gap between germline ends came to 13 bases. CDR3 length: 16 residues. The DNA for the CDR3 is TGCGCCAGCAGCTTGGATGCAGTCCTTTCGAACACTGAAGCTTTCTTT. It yields the protein CASSLDAVLSNTEAFF. Based on the CDR3 plus reference TRBV5-1 and TRBJ1-1, the full variable domain is KAGVTQTPRYLIKTRGQQVTLSCSPISGHRSVSWYQQTPGQGLQFLFEYFSETQRNKGNFPGRFSGRQFSNSRSEMNVSTLELGDSALYLCASSLDAVLSNTEAFFGQGTRLTVV.

The genes are TRBV7-9 and TRBJ2-7, with 9 bases lining up with TRBD1. V lost 5 bases and J lost 4; bases outside the gene matches: 9. The CDR3 has 15 amino acids. The germline gives CDR1 SEHNR, CDR2 FQNEAQ (reference sequence). The chain's CDR3 is CASSTSRDRVYEQYF. CDR3 coding DNA: TGTGCCAGCAGCACCTCCCGGGACAGGGTTTACGAGCAGTACTTC.

This chain's CDR3 is CASSLDLNAYEQFF. The CDR3 DNA is TGCGCCAGCAGCTTAGATCTTAATGCTTATGAGCAGTTCTTC. The chain has TRBV5-1 and TRBJ2-1; D unresolved. This CDR3 comprises 14 residues. Germline CDR1 is SGHRS and CDR2 is YFSETQ. V lost 2 bases, J lost 8 bases, and 14 bases lay in between.

This chain connects TRBV6-5 to TRBJ1-1; D is perhaps TRBD1 (5 bases). CDR1 MNHEY and CDR2 SVGAGI come from the germline V gene. CDR3 size: 14 residues. V dropped 0 bases and J dropped 4 bases, with 9 bases sitting between them. This CDR3 is CASSYSGAGTEAFF. DNA of the CDR3: TGTGCCAGCAGTTACTCAGGGGCTGGCACTGAAGCTTTCTTT.

The chain couples TRBV11-2 to TRBJ1-4, with a tentative D call TRBD1 (6 bases). The CDR3 sequence is 15 residues long. Germline assignment: CDR1 SGHAT and CDR2 FQNNGV. Trimming cost V 5 bases and J 2 bases, with 12 bases left between them. The CDR3 coding sequence is TGTGCCAGCAGCCTGGGGGGCGCCACTAATGAAAAACTGTTTTTT. Translating it yields CASSLGGATNEKLFF.